This TCR beta chain came from a study of T cells in Graves' hyperthyroidism and ophthalmopathy. Stability of Graves' hyperthyroidism was defined as absent ophthalmopathy progression within 18 months. Lactation, pregnancy, other autoimmune disease or uncontrolled infection excluded patients. Diagnostic assessment was based on clinical symptoms, serum thyroxine and TRAb, thyroid ultrasound and orbital computed tomography. About this clonotype itself: Being one base from a much bigger clone, this may be a read error.

J lost 8 bases, V lost 0 bases, and 6 bases had no gene match. The CDR3 has 14 amino acids. From germline, CDR1 is SGHRS and CDR2 YFSETQ. Amplification yielded TCR beta CDR3 regions, with RNA transcripts as the source. When the TCR CDR3 underwent first-round RT-PCR, the HTBI primer set was used. Via MiXCR, TCRdb re-called the multiplex PCR reads, giving one row per CDR3 protein. This table holds 500,000 to 600,000 distinct CDR3 sequences, roughly 46% found once. Sequenced: peripheral blood or thyroid tissue (not recorded which). This receptor was taken from a woman younger than 30 with Graves' hyperthyroidism. The chain carries TRBV5-1 and TRBJ1-2, with 8 bases that match TRBD1. CDR3 protein: CASSLGLTGGGYTF. CDR3 DNA: TGCGCCAGCAGCTTGGGGCTAACAGGGGGAGGCTACACCTTC.